Sequencing of this T cell receptor (beta chain) was carried out in a study of cytomegalovirus exposure and HLA in healthy donors. The PCR had 60 Vbeta and 13 Jbeta primers. TCRdb's copy holds only in-frame clones and misses some; the assay was immunoSEQ multiplex PCR. The sample yields around 200,000 clones, about 59% seen once. In this sample, this clone turned up once. Its antigen is as yet unknown. The junction differs from germline at one of its ends, possibly a read error. The study, taken as a whole, reports: Later on, a genetic analysis was performed. It linked a missense variant in DCLRE1C with V- and J-gene trimming of TCR beta. The majority of TCR sequences were rare, yet some public TCRs appeared in many donors. Earlier analysis found most TCR beta V segments productive about 90% or about 30% of the time.

The germline V gene encodes CDR1 SGHNT and CDR2 YYREEE (reference sequence). The CDR3 is made up of 16 amino acids. Specimen: PBMCs. The TCR sequence derives from a man in his forties in good health and CMV-seronegative. This chain uses TRBV5-4 with TRBJ2-1, with 11 nucleotides matching TRBD2. The CDR3 loop is CASSFPGTSGNNEQLF. The CDR3 bases are TGTGCCAGCAGCTTTCCCGGGACTAGCGGTAACAATGAGCAGCTCTTC.